This T cell receptor (beta chain) stems from a study of T cell changes during pregnancy in multiple sclerosis. CDR3 length: 13 residues. Germline V gene lookup returns CDR1 LNHDA and CDR2 SQIVND (reference sequence). V shed 3 bases and J shed 3 bases, with 8 bases lying between them. The repertoire was sequenced with immunoSEQ multiplex PCR; TCRdb's copy has only in-frame clones and lacks some. The table lists around 100,000 clones, about 90% of them singletons. The specimen comprised peripheral blood, sampled after pregnancy. The sequence was collected from a female donor with multiple sclerosis, enrolled in a pregnancy study. The chain employs TRBV19 and TRBJ2-5, with D possibly matching TRBD2 (5 bases). CDR3 in DNA: TGTGCCAGTAGTATTAAGCGGAAAGAGACCCAGTACTTC. The encoded protein is CASSIKRKETQYF.